The 3 T cell receptor beta chains reported below all come from one sample, sequenced in a study of blood T cell repertoires in COVID-19. Sequencing used immunoSEQ multiplex PCR; TCRdb keeps in-frame clones, though not all of them. The table has around 190,000 clones, 88% seen once. Input material: PBMCs or T cells enriched from blood (not recorded which). Receptors originate from a young woman who had recovered from COVID-19.

The CDR3 bases are TGTGCCAGCAGCAGGACTAGCGGCACCCTACTGCATAGTGAGCAGTTCTTC. Encoded protein: CASSRTSGTLLHSEQFF. The rearrangement links TRBV21-1 to TRBJ2-1; no DNA check was done on the table's D call, TRBD2. TRBV21-1 is an annotated pseudogene. The CDR3 is 17 amino acids.

J is TRBJ1-3 and V is TRBV5-4; perhaps TRBD1 as D (5 bases). This CDR3 contains 13 residues. Trimming took off 8 bases at V and 6 bases at J, with 15 bases between the two ends. CDR1 and CDR2 (germline): SGHNT, YYREEE (reference sequence). The CDR3: CASGADTLNTIYF. CDR3 nucleotide sequence: TGTGCCAGTGGGGCGGACACCCTAAACACCATATATTTT.

The rearrangement links TRBV7-8 to TRBJ2-7; TRBD1 might be the D (5 bases). Trimming left V 3 bases short and J 4 bases short, with 16 bases between. This CDR3 has 15 residues. Germline V gives CDR1 SGHVS, CDR2 FQNEAQ. CDR3 coding DNA: TGTGCCAGCAGCTTCCTAGGGGCGGAGATTTACGAGCAGTACTTC. The encoded protein is CASSFLGAEIYEQYF.